This T cell receptor (beta chain) was recorded in a study of shared clonotypes between healthy human individuals. Study-wide background: There were three CD4 naive, three CD4 memory, two CD8 naive and one CD8 memory plates per donor. Whole-study results and caveats: Between a few donors, naive CD4 clonotypes were shared at a level of about 5.3%.

This clone came up once. Its target is unknown. Replicate PCRs run on sorted subsets employed 200 ng DNA, around 31,000 T cell genomes. Original analysis: ImmunoSEQ junction-only sequences lacked quality scores, so their filtering differed. This table comes from immunoSEQ multiplex PCR, and its TCRdb copy is limited to in-frame clones, with some not included. Clone size and the V and J calls come from that table; the DNA yielded D and trimming. Of over 2 million clones in the sample, about 95% are singletons; the top ten hold 0.1% to 0.15%. The CDR3 has 14 amino acids. Germline V gene sequence: CDR1 MNHEY, CDR2 SMNVEV (reference sequence). V shed 6 bases, J shed 5 bases, and the junction held 6 bases outside the gene matches.

The chain carries TRBV27 and TRBJ2-2; 7 bases match TRBD1. The sample taken for sequencing was naive CD4+ T cells sorted from blood. The subset denotes: CD45RA+ positively selected. The clonotype was recovered from a man between 18 and 29 years old in good health. CDR3 bases: TGTGCCAGCAGCCTCAGGGGACAGACCGGGGAGCTGTTTTTT. Amino acids: CASSLRGQTGELFF.